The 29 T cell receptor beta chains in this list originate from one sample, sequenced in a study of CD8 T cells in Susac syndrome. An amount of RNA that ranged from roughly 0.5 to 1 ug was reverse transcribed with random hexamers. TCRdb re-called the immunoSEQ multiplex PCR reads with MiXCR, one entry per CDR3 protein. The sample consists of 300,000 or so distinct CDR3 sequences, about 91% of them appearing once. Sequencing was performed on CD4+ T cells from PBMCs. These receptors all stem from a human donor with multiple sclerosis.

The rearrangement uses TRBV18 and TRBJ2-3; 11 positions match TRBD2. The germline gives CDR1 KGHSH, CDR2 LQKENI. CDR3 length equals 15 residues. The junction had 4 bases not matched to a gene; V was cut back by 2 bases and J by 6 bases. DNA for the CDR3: TGTGCCAGCTCACCAATACTAGCGGGAGAGGATACGCAGTATTTT. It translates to CASSPILAGEDTQYF.

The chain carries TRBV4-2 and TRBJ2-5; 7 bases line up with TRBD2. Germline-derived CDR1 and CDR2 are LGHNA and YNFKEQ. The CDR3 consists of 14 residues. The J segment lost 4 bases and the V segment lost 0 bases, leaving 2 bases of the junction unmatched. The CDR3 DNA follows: TGTGCCAGCAGCCAAGAGCGGGGGTCAGAGACCCAGTACTTC. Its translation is CASSQERGSETQYF.

CDR3 amino acids: CASRPLGGNSYEQYF. DNA of the CDR3: TGTGCCAGCAGGCCCCTCGGGGGGAACTCCTACGAGCAGTACTTC. The chain carries TRBV6-2 or TRBV6-3 and TRBJ2-7; 7 bases match TRBD2. V lost 6 bases and J lost 0; bases outside the gene matches: 8. Germline V gene sequence: CDR1 MNHEY, CDR2 SVGEGT. The CDR3 sequence is 15 residues long.

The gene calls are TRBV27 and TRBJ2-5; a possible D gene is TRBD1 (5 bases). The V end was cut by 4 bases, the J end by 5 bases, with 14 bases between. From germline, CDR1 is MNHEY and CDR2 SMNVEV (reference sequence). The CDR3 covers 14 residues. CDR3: CASSYQGGFETQYF. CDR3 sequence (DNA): TGTGCCAGCAGTTACCAGGGTGGGTTCGAGACCCAGTACTTC.

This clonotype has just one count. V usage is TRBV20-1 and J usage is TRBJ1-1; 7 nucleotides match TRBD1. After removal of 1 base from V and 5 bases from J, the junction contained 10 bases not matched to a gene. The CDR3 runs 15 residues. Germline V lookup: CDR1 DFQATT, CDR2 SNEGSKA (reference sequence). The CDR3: CSARVLQGGRTEAFF. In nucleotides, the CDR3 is TGCAGTGCTAGAGTTCTGCAGGGGGGGAGGACTGAAGCTTTCTTT.

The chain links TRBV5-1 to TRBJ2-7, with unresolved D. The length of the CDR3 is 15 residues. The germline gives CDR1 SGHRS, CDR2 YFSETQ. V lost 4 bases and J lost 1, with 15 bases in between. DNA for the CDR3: TGCGCCAGCAGCCCCCACCGGGCGGATTCCTACGAGCAGTACTTC. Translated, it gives CASSPHRADSYEQYF. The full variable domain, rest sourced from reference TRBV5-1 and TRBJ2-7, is KAGVTQTPRYLIKTRGQQVTLSCSPISGHRSVSWYQQTPGQGLQFLFEYFSETQRNKGNFPGRFSGRQFSNSRSEMNVSTLELGDSALYLCASSPHRADSYEQYFGPGTRLTVT.

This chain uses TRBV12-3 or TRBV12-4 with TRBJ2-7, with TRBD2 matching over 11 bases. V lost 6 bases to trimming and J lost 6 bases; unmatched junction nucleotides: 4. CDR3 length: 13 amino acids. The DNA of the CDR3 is TGTGCCAGCAGGGGACTAGCGGTTACCGAGCAGTACTTC. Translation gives CASRGLAVTEQYF.

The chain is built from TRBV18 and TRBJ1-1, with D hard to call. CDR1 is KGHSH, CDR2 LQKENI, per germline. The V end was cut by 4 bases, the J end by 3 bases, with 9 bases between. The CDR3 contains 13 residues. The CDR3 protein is CASSLIADTEAFF. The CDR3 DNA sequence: TGTGCCAGCTCACTCATCGCTGACACTGAAGCTTTCTTT.

In DNA, the CDR3 is TGTGCCTGGAGGACCCAGCGGGAGGATCTCTACGAGCAGTACTTC. Residues: CAWRTQREDLYEQYF. The gene calls are TRBV30 and TRBJ2-7; TRBD2 agrees at 9 bases. Germline V gene data show CDR1 as GTSNPN and CDR2 as SVGIG (reference sequence). The CDR3 is 15 residues long. The V segment lost 3 bases and the J segment 3 bases; nucleotides outside the gene matches: 9.

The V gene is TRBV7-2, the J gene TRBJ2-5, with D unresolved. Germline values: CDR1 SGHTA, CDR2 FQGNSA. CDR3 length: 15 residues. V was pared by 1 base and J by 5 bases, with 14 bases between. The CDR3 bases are TGTGCCAGCAGCTTAGTGGGTCTAGGCAGTGAGACCCAGTACTTC. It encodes CASSLVGLGSETQYF.

This chain's CDR3 is CATSQGGGNQPQHF. CDR3 in DNA: TGTGCCACCAGCCAGGGGGGTGGCAATCAGCCCCAGCATTTT. The chain couples TRBV24-1 to TRBJ1-5; TRBD1 matches 7 bases. There are 14 residues in the CDR3. Per germline, CDR1 KGHDR and CDR2 SFDVKD. Trimming at V came to 7 bases and at J to 2 bases, leaving 4 bases not matched to a gene.

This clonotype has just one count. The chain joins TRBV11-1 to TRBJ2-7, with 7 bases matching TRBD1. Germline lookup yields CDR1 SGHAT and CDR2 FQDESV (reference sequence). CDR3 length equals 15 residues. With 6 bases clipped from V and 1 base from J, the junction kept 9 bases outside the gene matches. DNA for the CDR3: TGTGCCAGCAGTTCGAAGGGGGCACCATCCTACGAGCAGTACTTC. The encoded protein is CASSSKGAPSYEQYF.

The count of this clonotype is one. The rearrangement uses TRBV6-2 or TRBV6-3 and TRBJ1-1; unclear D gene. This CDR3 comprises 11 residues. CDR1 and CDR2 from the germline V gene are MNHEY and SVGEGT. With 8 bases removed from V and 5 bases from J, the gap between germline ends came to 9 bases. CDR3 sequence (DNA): TGTGCCAGCGGAATGGGGACTGAAGCTTTCTTT. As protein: CASGMGTEAFF.

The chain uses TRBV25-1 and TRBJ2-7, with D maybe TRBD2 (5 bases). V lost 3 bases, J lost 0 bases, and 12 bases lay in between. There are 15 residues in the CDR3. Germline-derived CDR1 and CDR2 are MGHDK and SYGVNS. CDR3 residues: CASSDPTTPSYEQYF. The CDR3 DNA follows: TGTGCCAGCAGTGACCCGACTACTCCCTCCTACGAGCAGTACTTC.

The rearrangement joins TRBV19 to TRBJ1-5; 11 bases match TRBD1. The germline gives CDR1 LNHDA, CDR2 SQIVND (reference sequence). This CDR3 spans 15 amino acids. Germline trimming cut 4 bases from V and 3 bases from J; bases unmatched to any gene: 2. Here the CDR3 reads CASSKDRGPNQPQHF. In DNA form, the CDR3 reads TGTGCCAGTAGTAAGGACAGGGGGCCCAATCAGCCCCAGCATTTT. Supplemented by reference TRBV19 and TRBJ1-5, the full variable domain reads DGGITQSPKYLFRKEGQNVTLSCEQNLNHDAMYWYRQDPGQGLRLIYYSQIVNDFQKGDIAEGYSVSREKKESFPLTVTSAQKNPTAFYLCASSKDRGPNQPQHFGDGTRLSIL.

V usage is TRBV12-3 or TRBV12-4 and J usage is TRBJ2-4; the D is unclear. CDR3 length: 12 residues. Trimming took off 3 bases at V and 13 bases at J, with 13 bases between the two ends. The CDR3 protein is CASSFLGPSQYF. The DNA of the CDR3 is TGTGCCAGCAGTTTCCTCGGGCCTTCCCAGTACTTC.

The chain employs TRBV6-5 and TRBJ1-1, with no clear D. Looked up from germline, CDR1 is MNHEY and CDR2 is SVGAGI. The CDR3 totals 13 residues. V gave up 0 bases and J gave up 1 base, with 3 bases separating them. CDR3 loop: CASSYSSNTEAFF. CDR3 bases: TGTGCCAGCAGTTACTCGTCGAACACTGAAGCTTTCTTT.

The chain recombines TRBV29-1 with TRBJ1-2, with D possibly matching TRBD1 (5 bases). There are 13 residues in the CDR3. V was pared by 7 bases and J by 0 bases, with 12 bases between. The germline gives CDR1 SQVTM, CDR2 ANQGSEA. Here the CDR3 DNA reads TGCAGCGCCCGACAGATAGCTAACTATGGCTACACCTTC. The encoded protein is CSARQIANYGYTF.

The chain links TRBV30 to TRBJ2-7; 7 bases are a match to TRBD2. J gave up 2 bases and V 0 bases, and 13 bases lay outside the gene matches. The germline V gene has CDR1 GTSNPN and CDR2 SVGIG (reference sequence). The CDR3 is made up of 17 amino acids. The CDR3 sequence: CAWSVREAGFLPYEQYF. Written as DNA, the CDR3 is TGTGCCTGGAGTGTACGGGAGGCCGGATTCCTACCCTACGAGCAGTACTTC. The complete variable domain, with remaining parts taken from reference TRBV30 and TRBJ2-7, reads SQTIHQWPATLVQPVGSPLSLECTVEGTSNPNLYWYRQAAGRGLQLLFYSVGIGQISSEVPQNLSASRPQDRQFILSSKKLLLSDSGFYLCAWSVREAGFLPYEQYFGPGTRLTVT.

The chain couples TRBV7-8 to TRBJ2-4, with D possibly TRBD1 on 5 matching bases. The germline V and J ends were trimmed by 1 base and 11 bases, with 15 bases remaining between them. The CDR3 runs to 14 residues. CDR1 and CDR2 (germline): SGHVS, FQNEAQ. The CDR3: CASSLVGRVSVQYF. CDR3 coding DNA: TGTGCCAGCAGCTTAGTGGGCAGGGTGTCGGTTCAGTACTTC.

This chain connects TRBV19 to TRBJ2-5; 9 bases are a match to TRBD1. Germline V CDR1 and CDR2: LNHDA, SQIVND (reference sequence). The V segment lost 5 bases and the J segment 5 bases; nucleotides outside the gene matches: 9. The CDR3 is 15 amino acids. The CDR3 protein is CASSPTRTGDETQYF. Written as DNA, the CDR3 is TGTGCCAGTAGTCCTACCCGGACAGGGGATGAGACCCAGTACTTC.

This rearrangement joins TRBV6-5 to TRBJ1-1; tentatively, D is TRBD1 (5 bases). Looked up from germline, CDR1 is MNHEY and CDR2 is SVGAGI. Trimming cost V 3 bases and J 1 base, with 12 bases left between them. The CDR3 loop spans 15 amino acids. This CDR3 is CASSYSGTGNTEAFF. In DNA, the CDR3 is TGTGCCAGCAGTTATTCCGGGACGGGGAACACTGAAGCTTTCTTT.

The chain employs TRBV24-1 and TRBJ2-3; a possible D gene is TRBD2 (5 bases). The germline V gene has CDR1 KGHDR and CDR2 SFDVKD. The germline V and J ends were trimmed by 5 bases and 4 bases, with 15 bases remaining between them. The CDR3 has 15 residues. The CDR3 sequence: CATSASAGVADTQYF. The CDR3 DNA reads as TGTGCCACCAGTGCCTCCGCCGGGGTAGCAGATACGCAGTATTTT.

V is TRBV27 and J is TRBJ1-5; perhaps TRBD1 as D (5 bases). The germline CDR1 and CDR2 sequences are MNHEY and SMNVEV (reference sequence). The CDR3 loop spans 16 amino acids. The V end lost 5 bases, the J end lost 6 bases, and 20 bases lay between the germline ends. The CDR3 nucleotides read TGTGCCAGCAGTCCGCGGGCCGGGGCTAAAGGTCAGCCCCAGCATTTT. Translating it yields CASSPRAGAKGQPQHF.

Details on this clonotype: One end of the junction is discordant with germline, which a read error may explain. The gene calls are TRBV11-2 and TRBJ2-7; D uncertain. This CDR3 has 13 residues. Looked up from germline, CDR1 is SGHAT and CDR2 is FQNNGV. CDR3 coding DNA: TGTGCCAGCAGCTCCCTGAGTGGCCTTTCATCTTCTTTC. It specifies CASSSLSGLSSSF.

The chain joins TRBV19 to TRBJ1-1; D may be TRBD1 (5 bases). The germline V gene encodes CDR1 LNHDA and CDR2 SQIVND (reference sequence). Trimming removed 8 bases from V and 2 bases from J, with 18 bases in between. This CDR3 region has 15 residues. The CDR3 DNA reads TGTGCCAGTTCCAAGATCCAGGGAGCCAACACTGAAGCTTTCTTT. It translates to CASSKIQGANTEAFF.

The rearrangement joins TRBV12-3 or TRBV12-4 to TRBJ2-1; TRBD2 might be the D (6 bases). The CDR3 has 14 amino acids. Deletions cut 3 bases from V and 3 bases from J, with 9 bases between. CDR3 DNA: TGTGCCAGCAGTTTGCGGGAACTCTACAATGAGCAGTTCTTC. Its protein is CASSLRELYNEQFF.

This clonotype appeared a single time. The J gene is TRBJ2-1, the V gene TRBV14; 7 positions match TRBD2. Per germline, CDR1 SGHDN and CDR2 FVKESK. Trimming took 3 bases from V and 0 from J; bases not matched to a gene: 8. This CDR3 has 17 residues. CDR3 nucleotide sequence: TGTGCCAGCAGCCACCGGGACTACTACAGCTCCTACAATGAGCAGTTCTTC. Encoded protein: CASSHRDYYSSYNEQFF.

CDR3: CASSQLWQGLTEAFF. As DNA, the CDR3 is TGCGCCAGCAGTCAATTGTGGCAGGGTTTAACTGAAGCTTTCTTT. The chain employs TRBV23-1 and TRBJ1-1; the D gene is possibly TRBD1 (5 bases). Being an ORF, TRBV23-1 has a function that is uncertain. The CDR3 is 15 residues long. The ends were cut back, 1 base at V and 5 bases at J, with 14 bases in the middle.